These T cell receptor beta chains were read from a single sample in a study of OX40 agonist ivuxolimab in advanced cancers. Sequencing was performed with immunoSEQ multiplex PCR; in TCRdb, only in-frame clones are kept and a portion is missing. The table shows fewer than 100,000 clones, with 80% to 90% occurring only once. The sequencing here drew on CD4+ or CD8+ T cells sorted from blood, taken in a trial of the OX40 agonist ivuxolimab. Every receptor here comes from an adult with an advanced solid tumor such as melanoma, head and neck, liver or kidney cancer. Both conserved end residues are part of each CDR3. A D gene is named only where the DNA matches it firmly.

CDR3 protein | J gene | D gene | V gene
CASSFSDQETQYF | TRBJ2-5 | - | TRBV28
CASGLATGWETQYF | TRBJ2-5 | TRBD1 | TRBV12-5
CASSSSLAVSSYNEQFF | TRBJ2-1 | TRBD2 | TRBV11-3
CAWSIGGNQPQHF | TRBJ1-5 | - | TRBV30
CASSPSTWLIGNEQFF | TRBJ2-1 | - | TRBV18
CASSSRGGGGGTGELFF | TRBJ2-2 | - | TRBV7-2
CASSMYSDTQYF | TRBJ2-3 | - | TRBV7-2
CAMSGERFYGYTF | TRBJ1-2 | - | TRBV6-1
CASSPGALNTEAFF | TRBJ1-1 | - | TRBV18
CASSVAGDRNYEQYF | TRBJ2-7 | - | TRBV9